This record covers a single TCR beta chain. The sample is drawn from a study of T cell changes during pregnancy in multiple sclerosis. V was shortened by 5 bases and J by 2 bases, with 19 bases between the two germline ends. The germline CDR1 and CDR2 sequences are SEHNR and FQNEAQ (reference sequence). The CDR3 runs to 16 residues. This table comes from immunoSEQ multiplex PCR, and its TCRdb copy is limited to in-frame clones, with some not included. Among some 49,000 clones listed, 91% were seen once. The chain employs TRBV7-9 and TRBJ2-7; no reliable D call. The clonotype was recovered from a female donor with multiple sclerosis, enrolled in a pregnancy study. The source was CD8+ T cells from peripheral blood mononuclear cells, collected in the second trimester of pregnancy. CDR3 residues: CASSPRLFPEAYEQYF. As DNA, the CDR3 is TGTGCCAGCAGCCCGAGACTTTTCCCCGAGGCCTACGAGCAGTACTTC.